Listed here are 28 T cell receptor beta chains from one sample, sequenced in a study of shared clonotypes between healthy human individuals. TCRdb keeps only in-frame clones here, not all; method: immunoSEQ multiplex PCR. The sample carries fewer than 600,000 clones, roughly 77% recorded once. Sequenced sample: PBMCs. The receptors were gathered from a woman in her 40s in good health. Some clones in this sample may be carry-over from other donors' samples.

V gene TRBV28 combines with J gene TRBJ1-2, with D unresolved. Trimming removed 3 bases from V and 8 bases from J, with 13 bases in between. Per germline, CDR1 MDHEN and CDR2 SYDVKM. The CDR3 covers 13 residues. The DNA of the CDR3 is TGTGCCAGCAGTTTGGTTCGGGCTCGGGGCTACACCTTC. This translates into CASSLVRARGYTF.

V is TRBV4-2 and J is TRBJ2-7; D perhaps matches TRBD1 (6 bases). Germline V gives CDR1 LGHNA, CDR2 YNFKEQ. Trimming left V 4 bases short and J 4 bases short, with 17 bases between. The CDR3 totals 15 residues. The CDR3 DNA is TGTGCCAGCAGCCGACTCCTGGGGGCTCCTTACGAGCAGTACTTC. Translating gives CASSRLLGAPYEQYF.

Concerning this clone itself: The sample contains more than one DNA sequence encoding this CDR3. DNA for the CDR3: TGTGCCAGCAGCTTAGTCGGAGAGACCCAGTACTTC. Translating gives CASSLVGETQYF. The chain employs TRBV7-9 and TRBJ2-5; no clear D gene. Germline loops: CDR1 SEHNR, CDR2 FQNEAQ (reference sequence). There are 12 residues in the CDR3. Trimming cost V 1 base and J 4 bases, with 4 bases left between them.

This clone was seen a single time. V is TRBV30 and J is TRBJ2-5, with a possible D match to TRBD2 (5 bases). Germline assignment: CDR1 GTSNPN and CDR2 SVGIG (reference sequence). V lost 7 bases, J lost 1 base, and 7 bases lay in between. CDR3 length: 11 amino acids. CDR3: CALRVQETQYF. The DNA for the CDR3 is TGTGCCTTGCGGGTCCAAGAGACCCAGTACTTC.

The CDR3 protein is CASSSQGGSYNEQFF. The CDR3 nucleotides read TGTGCCAGCAGCTCCCAGGGGGGGTCCTACAATGAGCAGTTCTTC. The chain couples TRBV27 to TRBJ2-1; tentatively, D is TRBD1 or TRBD2 (7 bases each). CDR1 MNHEY and CDR2 SMNVEV come from the germline V gene (reference sequence). V dropped 6 bases and J dropped 1 base, with 13 bases sitting between them. The CDR3 length is 15 residues.

As DNA, the CDR3 is TGTGCCAGTAGTATCCTTCGACAGGGGCCCTATGGCTACACCTTC. This translates into CASSILRQGPYGYTF. The chain combines TRBV19 with TRBJ1-2; 8 nucleotides line up with TRBD1. The CDR3 is 15 amino acids. V trimming: 3 bases; J trimming: 4 bases; junction bases outside the gene matches: 7. Germline-derived CDR1 and CDR2 are LNHDA and SQIVND (reference sequence).

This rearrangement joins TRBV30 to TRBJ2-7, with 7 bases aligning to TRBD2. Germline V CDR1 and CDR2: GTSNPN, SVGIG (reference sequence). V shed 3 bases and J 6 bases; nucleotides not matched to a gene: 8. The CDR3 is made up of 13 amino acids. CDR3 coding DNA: TGTGCCTGGAGCTGGCGGGAGAAGGGCGAGCAGTACTTC. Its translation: CAWSWREKGEQYF.

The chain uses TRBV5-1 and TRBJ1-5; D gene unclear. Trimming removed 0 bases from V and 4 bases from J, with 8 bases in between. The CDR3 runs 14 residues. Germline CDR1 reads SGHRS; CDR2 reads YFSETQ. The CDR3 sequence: CASSLGSGNQPQHF. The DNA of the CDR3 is TGCGCCAGCAGCTTGGGAAGCGGAAATCAGCCCCAGCATTTT.

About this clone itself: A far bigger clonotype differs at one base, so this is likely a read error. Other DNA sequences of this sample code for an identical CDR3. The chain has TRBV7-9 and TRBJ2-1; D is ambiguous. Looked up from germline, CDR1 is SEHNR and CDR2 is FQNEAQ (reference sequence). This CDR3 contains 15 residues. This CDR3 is CASSLVPEAYNEQFF. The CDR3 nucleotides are TGTGCCAGCAGCTTAGTTCCAGAGGCCTACAACGAGCAGTTCTTC.

CDR3 loop: CASSLVEGEKLFF. The CDR3 nucleotides are TGTGCCAGCAGCTTAGTGGAGGGGGAAAAACTGTTTTTT. The chain recombines TRBV7-9 with TRBJ1-4, with a weak D call TRBD1 (5 bases). CDR1 and CDR2 from the germline V gene are SEHNR and FQNEAQ (reference sequence). Deletions cut 1 base from V and 8 bases from J, with 8 bases between. The CDR3 has 13 amino acids.

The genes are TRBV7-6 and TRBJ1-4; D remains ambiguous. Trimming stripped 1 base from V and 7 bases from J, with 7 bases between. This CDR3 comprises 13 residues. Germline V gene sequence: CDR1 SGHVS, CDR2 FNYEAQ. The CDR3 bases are TGTGCCAGCAGCTTAGACGTTGGTGAAAAACTGTTTTTT. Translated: CASSLDVGEKLFF.

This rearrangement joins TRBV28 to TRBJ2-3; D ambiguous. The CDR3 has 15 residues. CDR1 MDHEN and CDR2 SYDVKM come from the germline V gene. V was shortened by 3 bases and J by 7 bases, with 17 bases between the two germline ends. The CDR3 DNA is TGTGCCAGCAGTTTTAACGGGTTGGGTCGTAATACGCAGTATTTT. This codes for CASSFNGLGRNTQYF. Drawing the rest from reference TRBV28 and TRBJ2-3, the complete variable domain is DVKVTQSSRYLVKRTGEKVFLECVQDMDHENMFWYRQDPGLGLRLIYFSYDVKMKEKGDIPEGYSVSREKKERFSLILESASTNQTSMYLCASSFNGLGRNTQYFGPGTRLTVL.

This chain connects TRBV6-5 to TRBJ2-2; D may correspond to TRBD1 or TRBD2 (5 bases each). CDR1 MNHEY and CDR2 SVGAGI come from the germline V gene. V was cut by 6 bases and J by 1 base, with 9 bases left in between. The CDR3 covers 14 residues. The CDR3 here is CASSGTENTGELFF. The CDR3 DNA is TGTGCCAGCAGCGGGACGGAGAACACCGGGGAGCTGTTTTTT.

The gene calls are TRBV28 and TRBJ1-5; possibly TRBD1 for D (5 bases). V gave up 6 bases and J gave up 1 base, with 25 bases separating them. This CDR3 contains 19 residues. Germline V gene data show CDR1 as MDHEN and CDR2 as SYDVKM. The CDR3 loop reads CASSFRPSTGTRSNQPQHF. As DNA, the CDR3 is TGTGCCAGCAGCTTTAGACCGAGCACCGGGACGAGAAGCAATCAGCCCCAGCATTTT.

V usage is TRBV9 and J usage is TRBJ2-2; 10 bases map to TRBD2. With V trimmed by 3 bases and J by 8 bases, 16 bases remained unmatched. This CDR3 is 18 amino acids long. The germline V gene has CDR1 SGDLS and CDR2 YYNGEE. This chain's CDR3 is CASSERGRTSGPEGELFF. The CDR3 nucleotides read TGTGCCAGCAGCGAGAGGGGGAGGACTAGCGGACCCGAGGGGGAGCTGTTTTTT.

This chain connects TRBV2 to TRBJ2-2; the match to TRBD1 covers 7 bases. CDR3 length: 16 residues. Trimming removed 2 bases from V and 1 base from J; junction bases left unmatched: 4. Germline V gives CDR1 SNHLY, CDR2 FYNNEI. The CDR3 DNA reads TGTGCCAGCAGTGAAAGGGACAGTCAGAACACCGGGGAGCTGTTTTTT. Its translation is CASSERDSQNTGELFF.

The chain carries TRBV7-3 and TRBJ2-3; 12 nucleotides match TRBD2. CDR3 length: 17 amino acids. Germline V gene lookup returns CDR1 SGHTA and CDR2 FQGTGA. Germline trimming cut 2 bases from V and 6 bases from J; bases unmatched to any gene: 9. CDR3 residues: CASSLGFLAGGLDTQYF. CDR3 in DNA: TGTGCCAGCAGCTTAGGATTTCTAGCGGGAGGGCTGGATACGCAGTATTTT. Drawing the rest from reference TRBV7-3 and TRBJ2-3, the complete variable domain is GAGVSQTPSNKVTEKGKYVELRCDPISGHTALYWYRQSLGQGPEFLIYFQGTGAADDSGLPNDRFFAVRPEGSVSTLKIQRTERGDSAVYLCASSLGFLAGGLDTQYFGPGTRLTVL.

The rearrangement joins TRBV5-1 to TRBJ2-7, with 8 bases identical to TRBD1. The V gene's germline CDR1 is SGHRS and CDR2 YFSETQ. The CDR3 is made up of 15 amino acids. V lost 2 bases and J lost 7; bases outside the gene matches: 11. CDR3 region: CASSLPQGAMGEQYF. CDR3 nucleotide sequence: TGCGCCAGCAGCTTACCTCAGGGGGCGATGGGGGAGCAGTACTTC.

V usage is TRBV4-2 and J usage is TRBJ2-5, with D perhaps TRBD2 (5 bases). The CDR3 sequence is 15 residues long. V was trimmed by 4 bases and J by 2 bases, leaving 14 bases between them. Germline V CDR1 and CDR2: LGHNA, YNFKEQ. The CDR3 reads CASSPTSGGQETQYF. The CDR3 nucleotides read TGTGCCAGCAGCCCCACCAGCGGTGGACAAGAGACCCAGTACTTC.

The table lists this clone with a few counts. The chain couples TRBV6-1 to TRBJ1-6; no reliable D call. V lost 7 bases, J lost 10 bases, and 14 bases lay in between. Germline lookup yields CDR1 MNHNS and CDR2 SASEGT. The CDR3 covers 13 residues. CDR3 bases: TGTGCCAGCACCCCGTCCTTAGAGTCACCCCTCCACTTT. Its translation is CASTPSLESPLHF.

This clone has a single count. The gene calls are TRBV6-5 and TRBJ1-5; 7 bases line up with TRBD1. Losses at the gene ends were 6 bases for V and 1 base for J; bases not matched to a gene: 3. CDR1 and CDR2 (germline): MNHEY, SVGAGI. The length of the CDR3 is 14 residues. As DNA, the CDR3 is TGTGCCAGCAGCCGGGGACAGAGCAATCAGCCCCAGCATTTT. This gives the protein CASSRGQSNQPQHF.

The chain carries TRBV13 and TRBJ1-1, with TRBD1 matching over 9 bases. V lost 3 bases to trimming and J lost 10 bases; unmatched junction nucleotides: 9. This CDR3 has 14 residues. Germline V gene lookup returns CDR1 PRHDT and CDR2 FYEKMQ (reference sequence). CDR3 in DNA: TGTGCCAGCAGCTTGGTAACAGGGGGCGAGCGAGCTTTCTTT. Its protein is CASSLVTGGERAFF.

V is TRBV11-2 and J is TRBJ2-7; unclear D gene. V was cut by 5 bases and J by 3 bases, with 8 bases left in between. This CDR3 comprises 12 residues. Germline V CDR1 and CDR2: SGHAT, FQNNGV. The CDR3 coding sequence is TGTGCCAGCAGCCACCCCCTCTACGAGCAGTACTTC. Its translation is CASSHPLYEQYF. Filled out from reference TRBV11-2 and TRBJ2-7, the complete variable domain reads EAGVAQSPRYKIIEKRQSVAFWCNPISGHATLYWYQQILGQGPKLLIQFQNNGVVDDSQLPKDRFSAERLKGVDSTLKIQPAKLEDSAVYLCASSHPLYEQYFGPGTRLTVT.

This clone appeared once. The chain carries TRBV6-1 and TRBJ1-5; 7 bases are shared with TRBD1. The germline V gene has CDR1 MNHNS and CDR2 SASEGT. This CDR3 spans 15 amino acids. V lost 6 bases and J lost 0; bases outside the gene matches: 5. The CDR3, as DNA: TGTGCCAGCAGCCGGACAGGCGTTAGCAATCAGCCCCAGCATTTT. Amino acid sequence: CASSRTGVSNQPQHF.

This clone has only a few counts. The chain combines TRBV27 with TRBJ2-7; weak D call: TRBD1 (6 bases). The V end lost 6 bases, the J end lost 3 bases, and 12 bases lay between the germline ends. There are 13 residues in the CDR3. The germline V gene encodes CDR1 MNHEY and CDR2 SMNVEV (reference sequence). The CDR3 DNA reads TGTGCCAGCAGCCGTACAGGGTACTACGAGCAGTACTTC. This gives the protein CASSRTGYYEQYF.

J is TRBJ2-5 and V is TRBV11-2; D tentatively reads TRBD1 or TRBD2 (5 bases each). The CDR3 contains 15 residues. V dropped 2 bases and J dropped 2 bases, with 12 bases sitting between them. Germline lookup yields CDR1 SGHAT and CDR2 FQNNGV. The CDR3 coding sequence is TGTGCCAGCAGCTTATACCCGGGACCACAAGAGACCCAGTACTTC. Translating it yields CASSLYPGPQETQYF.

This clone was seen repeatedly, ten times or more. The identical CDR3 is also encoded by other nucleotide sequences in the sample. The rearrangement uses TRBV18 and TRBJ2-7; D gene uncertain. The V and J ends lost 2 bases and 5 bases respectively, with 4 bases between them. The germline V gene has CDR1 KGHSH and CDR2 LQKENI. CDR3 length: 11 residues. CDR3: CASSPGHEQYF. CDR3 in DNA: TGTGCCAGCTCACCAGGACACGAGCAGTACTTC.

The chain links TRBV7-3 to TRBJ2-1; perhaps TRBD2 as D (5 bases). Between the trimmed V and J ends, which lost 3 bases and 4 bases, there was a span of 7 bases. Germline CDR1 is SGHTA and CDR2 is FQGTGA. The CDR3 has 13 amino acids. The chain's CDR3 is CASSFEGYNEQFF. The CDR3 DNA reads TGTGCCAGCAGCTTTGAGGGATACAATGAGCAGTTCTTC.